Each of the 5 T cell receptor beta chains below was sequenced from the same sample in a study of T cells in tuberculosis (dated by TCRdb to 2016 to 2019). PBMC were thawed, rested overnight, stained with GMM-loaded CD1B tetramer, a Live/Dead dye and anti-CD3, and then sorted on a FACS Aria II. The CD1B tetramers were loaded with C32 glucose monomycolate that had been purified from Rhodococcus equi. Receptors were amplified or captured by the immunoSEQ multiplex PCR assay. The table comes from immuneACCESS by way of TCRdb, which keeps in-frame sequences with V and J called. Part of the clones is missing from these tables; in studies checked, under half for an unresolved V gene and the rest for unknown reasons. The sample yields about 59,000 clones; 81% were counted once. More than 10% of the sample goes to the ten largest clones. The specimen was CD1b-GMM tetramer-negative cells sorted from PBMCs. In the paper's terms, the cell subset or site label means: T cells not binding CD1B-GMM tetramer, sorted from same donor. These receptors all stem from an adult woman with latent tuberculosis.

The rearrangement joins TRBV19 to TRBJ2-3; 9 bases line up with TRBD2. CDR3 length: 13 amino acids. V shed 11 bases, J shed 1 base, and the junction held 4 bases outside the gene matches. CDR1 and CDR2 (germline): LNHDA, SQIVND (reference sequence). The CDR3 spells CAGWTSGTDTQYF. CDR3 in DNA: TGTGCCGGATGGACTAGCGGCACAGATACGCAGTATTTT.

This clone appeared a few times. The chain couples TRBV4-1 to TRBJ1-2; 7 bases are a match to TRBD1. CDR1 and CDR2 (germline): MGHRA, YSYEKL. CDR3 length: 14 amino acids. J gave up 5 bases and V 0 bases, and 3 bases lay outside the gene matches. This chain's CDR3 is CASSQEQGPYGYTF. For the CDR3, the DNA is TGCGCCAGCAGCCAAGAACAGGGGCCTTATGGCTACACCTTC.

The chain links TRBV19 to TRBJ1-3; D might be TRBD1 (6 bases). CDR1 LNHDA and CDR2 SQIVND come from the germline V gene (reference sequence). Trimming shortened V by 4 bases and J by 3 bases, and 13 bases separated the two germline ends. The CDR3 has 15 amino acids. CDR3 bases: TGTGCCAGTAGTACCTACAGGGCTAATGGAAACACCATATATTTT. Its translation: CASSTYRANGNTIYF.

The chain couples TRBV28 to TRBJ1-2; 7 nucleotides match TRBD1. The CDR3 extends over 17 amino acids. Germline CDR1 is MDHEN and CDR2 is SYDVKM. V trimming: 2 bases; J trimming: 0 bases; junction bases outside the gene matches: 9. The CDR3 nucleotides are TGTGCCAGCAGTTTACCCGGGACAGAGGGAACTAACTATGGCTACACCTTC. Amino acids: CASSLPGTEGTNYGYTF.

The chain is built from TRBV5-6 and TRBJ2-7, with a weak D call TRBD1 (6 bases). Germline V gene lookup returns CDR1 SGHDT and CDR2 YYEEEE. The germline V and J ends were trimmed by 4 bases and 1 base, with 18 bases remaining between them. The CDR3 spans 16 residues. Here the CDR3 reads CASSDPRGPSSYEQYF. CDR3 in DNA: TGTGCCAGCAGCGACCCCAGGGGCCCCTCTTCCTACGAGCAGTACTTC.